Presented here are 11 T cell receptor gamma chains from one specimen sequenced in a study of Vδ1+ human thymocytes. Study-level results: Thymic TRG and TRD repertoires appeared highly polyclonal, with Gaussian CDR3 length distributions.

For these receptors, no antigen is known. The template was reverse-transcribed extracted RNA. Multiplex PCR used pooled V-gene forward primers and a constant-region reverse primer to amplify CDR3s. TCRdb reapplied CATT to the multiplex PCR reads. The sample shows 25,000 to 35,000 gamma-chain clones, about 18% of them seen only once. The source material was Vdelta1+ gamma-delta thymocytes from the thymus. Noted subset: FACS-sorted CD3+ TCRalphabeta- TCRVdelta1+ TCRVdelta2- thymocytes. Receptors were obtained from a boy under three years old who had congenital heart surgery.

This chain joins TRGV9 and TRGJP1. Germline V CDR1 and CDR2: GITISATS, ISYDGTV (reference sequence). V trimming: 2 bases; J trimming: 4 bases; junction bases outside the gene matches: 7. The CDR3 runs to 15 residues. The CDR3: CALWEAPDTGWFKIF. In DNA, the CDR3 is TGTGCCTTGTGGGAGGCACCCGACACTGGTTGGTTCAAGATATTT.

This clone has more than one count but fewer than ten. The V gene is TRGV5, the J gene TRGJ1 or TRGJ2. Looked up from germline, CDR1 is VINAFY and CDR2 is YDVSNSKD. Trimming cost V 6 bases and J 8 bases; bases outside gene matches: 7. The CDR3 totals 11 residues. This CDR3 is CATWTTNKKLF. The DNA for the CDR3 is TGTGCCACCTGGACCACCAATAAGAAACTCTTT.

Points on this clone: The sample holds other DNA sequences that translate to the same CDR3. The chain links TRGV2 to TRGJ1 or TRGJ2. Germline lookup yields CDR1 EGSNGY and CDR2 YDSYNSKV. This CDR3 is 13 amino acids long. J lost 5 bases, V lost 0 bases, and 4 bases had no gene match. CDR3 DNA sequence: TGTGCCACCTGGGACGGGCGTGATTATAAGAAACTCTTT. It codes for CATWDGRDYKKLF.

This clone is a singleton in its sample. This sequence joins TRGV4 and TRGJ1 or TRGJ2. With 0 bases clipped from V and 5 bases from J, the junction kept 19 bases outside the gene matches. Per germline, CDR1 EGSTGY and CDR2 YDSYTSSV. The CDR3 spans 18 residues. CDR3 coding DNA: TGTGCCACCTGGGATGGGCCAAGCTGCACCAGGTGTGATTATAAGAAACTCTTT. The encoded protein is CATWDGPSCTRCDYKKLF.

Comments on this clone: Sequence at one end of the junction differs from germline and may be a read error. The chain links TRGV9 to TRGJP1. Germline CDR1 and CDR2: GITISATS and ISYDGTV (reference sequence). This CDR3 region has 15 residues. In DNA form, the CDR3 reads TGTGCCTTGTGGGAGGTGCAGACCACCGGTTGGCTCAAGATATTT. This codes for CALWEVQTTGWLKIF.

V is TRGV9 and J is TRGJ1 or TRGJ2. Germline values: CDR1 GITISATS, CDR2 ISYDGTV (reference sequence). CDR3 size: 11 residues. V shed 2 bases and J 10 bases; nucleotides not matched to a gene: 5. CDR3 nucleotide sequence: TGTGCCTTGTGGGAGGAATTGAAGAAACTCTTT. This encodes CALWEELKKLF.

This clone was seen a few times. The chain carries TRGV9 and TRGJ1 or TRGJ2. Germline V gives CDR1 GITISATS, CDR2 ISYDGTV (reference sequence). V was clipped by 2 bases and J by 5 bases; unmatched bases: 9. CDR3 length equals 14 residues. The CDR3: CALWEGIEDYKKLF. The CDR3 bases are TGTGCCTTGTGGGAGGGAATTGAAGATTATAAGAAACTCTTT.

The chain joins TRGV2 to TRGJ1 or TRGJ2. V dropped 0 bases and J dropped 16; count of bases not matched to a gene: 6. Germline loops: CDR1 EGSNGY, CDR2 YDSYNSKV. The CDR3 covers 10 residues. The DNA for the CDR3 is TGTGCCACCTGGGACGGGGGTGATCTCTTT. This codes for CATWDGGDLF.

The chain combines TRGV5 with TRGJ1 or TRGJ2. The germline V gene has CDR1 VINAFY and CDR2 YDVSNSKD. This CDR3 comprises 13 residues. V lost 9 bases and J lost 5; bases outside the gene matches: 13. The CDR3, as DNA: TGTGCCACCAGGGGCGATCCCGATTATAAGAAACTCTTT. Amino acid sequence: CATRGDPDYKKLF.

The J gene is TRGJ1 or TRGJ2, the V gene TRGV5. The V gene's germline CDR1 is VINAFY and CDR2 YDVSNSKD. V gave up 6 bases and J gave up 6 bases; unmatched junction bases: 5. The CDR3 sequence is 11 residues long. CDR3 protein: CATWSSYKKLF. CDR3 nucleotides: TGTGCCACCTGGTCCTCTTATAAGAAACTCTTT.

A few counts support this clone. The sample contains more than one DNA sequence encoding this CDR3. V and J are TRGV8 and TRGJP2. This CDR3 is built from 17 residues. Trimming removed 3 bases from V and 3 bases from J; junction bases left unmatched: 13. Germline CDR1 is VENAVY and CDR2 is YDSYNSRV. CDR3 in amino acids: CATWDHVGNGSDWIKTF. The CDR3 DNA is TGTGCCACCTGGGATCATGTTGGAAATGGTAGTGATTGGATCAAGACGTTT.